The 5 T cell receptor beta chains below all came from one sample that was sequenced in a study of Ad26.COV2.S vaccination and SARS-CoV-2 variants. Regarding treatment: some 20 received Ad26.COV2.S at low or high dose, single or two shots; several received placebo; per-sample allocation not given. It was on day 63 after the first vaccine or placebo injection that samples were taken. Method: immunoSEQ multiplex PCR; TCRdb's copy keeps in-frame clones and lacks some. The sample has about 680,000 clones; about 89% are singletons. Source: peripheral blood, taken in a trial of Ad26.COV2.S vaccine versus placebo. These receptors were obtained from a person between 18 and 65 years old who received the Ad26.COV2.S COVID-19 vaccine or a placebo.

This clone was seen just once. This chain joins TRBV3-1 (or the pseudogene TRBV3-2) and TRBJ2-1, with 9 bases matching TRBD1. Germline CDR1 reads LGHDT; CDR2 reads YNNKEL (reference sequence). V lost 3 bases to trimming and J lost 0 bases; unmatched junction nucleotides: 9. This CDR3 is 18 amino acids long. The CDR3 protein is CASSQWVGDRDSYNEQFF. As DNA, the CDR3 is TGTGCCAGCAGCCAGTGGGTTGGGGACAGGGACTCCTACAATGAGCAGTTCTTC.

The CDR3 reads CASRVRGTNEKLFF. CDR3 nucleotide sequence: TGTGCCAGTAGAGTCAGGGGAACTAATGAAAAACTGTTTTTT. This chain joins TRBV19 and TRBJ1-4, with D maybe TRBD1 (6 bases). From germline, CDR1 is LNHDA and CDR2 SQIVND (reference sequence). The CDR3 has 14 amino acids. Trimming took 6 bases from V and 1 from J, leaving 9 bases between them.

The chain recombines TRBV13 with TRBJ2-7; D is ambiguous. The CDR3 extends over 13 amino acids. V was clipped by 3 bases and J by 3 bases, with 9 bases between them. The germline V gene encodes CDR1 PRHDT and CDR2 FYEKMQ (reference sequence). CDR3 in amino acids: CASSFDGLYEQYF. The CDR3 DNA sequence: TGTGCCAGCAGCTTCGACGGCCTCTACGAGCAGTACTTC. The full variable domain, its missing parts supplied by reference TRBV13 and TRBJ2-7, is AAGVIQSPRHLIKEKRETATLKCYPIPRHDTVYWYQQGPGQDPQFLISFYEKMQSDKGSIPDRFSAQQFSDYHSELNMSSLELGDSALYFCASSFDGLYEQYFGPGTRLTVT.

This clone appeared a few times. Other nucleotide sequences in the sample specify the same CDR3. This chain connects TRBV5-1 to TRBJ2-7; the D gene is possibly TRBD1 (7 bases). The CDR3 contains 15 residues. The ends were cut back, 0 bases at V and 2 bases at J, with 12 bases in the middle. Germline CDR1 and CDR2: SGHRS and YFSETQ. The CDR3 DNA sequence: TGCGCCAGCAGCTTGGTTCAGGGGGGTCCCTACGAGCAGTACTTC. The encoded protein is CASSLVQGGPYEQYF.

The genes are TRBV27 and TRBJ1-6; perhaps TRBD1 as D (5 bases). The CDR3 extends over 14 amino acids. Trimming removed 6 bases from V and 9 bases from J, with 15 bases in between. Germline V gives CDR1 MNHEY, CDR2 SMNVEV (reference sequence). CDR3 bases: TGTGCCAGCAGCGGCAGGGTTTATTCTTCACCCCTCCACTTT. The encoded protein is CASSGRVYSSPLHF.